Listed below are T cell receptor beta chains from one sample, sequenced in a study of response to subunit inactivated influenza vaccine. TCRdb used MiXCR to reprocess the RT-PCR reads, holding one entry per CDR3 protein. This table holds more than 700,000 distinct CDR3 sequences, 21% found once. The material sequenced was PBMCs from blood, taken 4 to 6 days after vaccination. These receptors all come from a man in his forties or fifties who received an inactivated influenza vaccine. Each CDR3 is given with its conserved first and last residue. The D gene is left open where the match is weak. Not all rows give a size; the values are once, few, many and, for expanded clones, a class.

>13|TRBJ2-3|TRBV20-1|-|-
TGCAGTGCTAGAGTGGGGCCCTTAGATACGCAGTATTTT
CSARVGPLDTQYF
>14|TRBJ2-3|TRBV6-1|-|-
TGTGCCAGCAGTCGGCGGCCTAGCACAGATACGCAGTATTTT
CASSRRPSTDTQYF
>14|TRBJ1-3|TRBV12-3/TRBV12-4|-|TRBD1
TGTGCCAGCAGTGACAGGGCAGATGGAAACACCATATATTTT
CASSDRADGNTIYF
>14|TRBJ2-1|TRBV29-1|many|TRBD2
TGCAGCGTGATACTAGCGGGAGCCGGCAATGAGCAGTTCTTC
CSVILAGAGNEQFF
>12|TRBJ2-1|TRBV19|few|TRBD1
TGTGCCACTCGGACAGGGCGTAATGAGCAGTTCTTC
CATRTGRNEQFF
>11|TRBJ2-7|TRBV7-9|-|TRBD2
TGTGCCAGCAGCTGGGAGGGCGAGCAGTACTTC
CASSWEGEQYF
>14|TRBJ2-1|TRBV20-1|-|-
TGCAGTGCAGGGGCCCAATCCCCCTACAATGAGCAGTTCTTC
CSAGAQSPYNEQFF
>14|TRBJ1-2|TRBV20-1|few|TRBD1
TGCAGTGCGGAGCGGACAGGGGCTAACTATGGCTACACCTTC
CSAERTGANYGYTF
>14|TRBJ2-5|TRBV28|-|-
TGTGCCAGCAGACCCGCAGGTTCTCAAGAGACCCAGTACTTC
CASRPAGSQETQYF
>16|TRBJ2-5|TRBV7-2|few|TRBD1
TGTGCCAGCAGCCCCCCTCTGGGACAGGGAAGAAAGACCCAGTACTTC
CASSPPLGQGRKTQYF
>13|TRBJ1-5|TRBV7-9|-|-
TGTGCCAGCAGCTTAAGGGGATTGGGACCCCAGCATTTT
CASSLRGLGPQHF
>15|TRBJ2-3|TRBV21-1|few|-
TGTGCCAGCAGCAAAAGAGGAAGGAATCAAGATACGCAGTATTTT
CASSKRGRNQDTQYF
>15|TRBJ2-3|TRBV5-1|few|-
TGCGCCAGCAGCTTGATGGCGGGGAGCACAGATACGCAGTATTTT
CASSLMAGSTDTQYF
>14|TRBJ2-5|TRBV20-1|-|TRBD1
TGCAGTGCTAGAGATGTACAGGGGCAAGAGACCCAGTACTTC
CSARDVQGQETQYF
>15|TRBJ2-1|TRBV7-6|-|TRBD2
TGTGCCAGCAGCTTACTGGGACTAGCGTGGAATGAGCAGTTCTTC
CASSLLGLAWNEQFF
>15|TRBJ2-1|TRBV11-1|-|-
TGTGCCAGCAGCTCCAGGTGGATTCGGGACAATGAGCAGTTCTTC
CASSSRWIRDNEQFF
>14|TRBJ2-3|TRBV29-1|few|-
TGCAGCGTTCCGACCGGGGCGAGCGCAGATACGCAGTATTTT
CSVPTGASADTQYF
>16|TRBJ2-2|TRBV7-9|few|-
TGTGCCAGCAGACCCCCTCACAGGCCTAACACCGGGGAGCTGTTTTTT
CASRPPHRPNTGELFF
>15|TRBJ2-3|TRBV24-1|-|TRBD2
TGTGCCACCAGATCAGCGGGGGAGTTCACAGATACGCAGTATTTT
CATRSAGEFTDTQYF
>13|TRBJ2-1|TRBV24-1|few|-
TGTGCCACCAGTGATTTGTTAGTCAGTGAGCAGTTCTTC
CATSDLLVSEQFF
>14|TRBJ2-2|TRBV6-1|-|-
TGTGCCAGCAGCCGAGCAGGGGACACCGGGGAGCTGTTTTTT
CASSRAGDTGELFF
>15|TRBJ2-3|TRBV6-4|-|TRBD1
TGTGCCAGCAGTGAGGGACAGGGGGACACAGATACGCAGTATTTT
CASSEGQGDTDTQYF
>15|TRBJ2-3|TRBV21-1|-|-
TGTGCCAGCTCTAAACTTCCGGAGAGCACAGATACGCAGTATTTT
CASSKLPESTDTQYF
>21|TRBJ2-6|TRBV12-3/TRBV12-4|many|TRBD2
TGTGCCAGCAGTTTGATTCTGCGCGGGGGGGTCTTTTCTTCTGGGGCCAACGTCCTGACTTTC
CASSLILRGGVFSSGANVLTF
>16|TRBJ2-3|TRBV5-5|few|-
TGTGCCAGCAGCCTGTTGGGGGGCAGCGGCACAGATACGCAGTATTTT
CASSLLGGSGTDTQYF
>15|TRBJ2-1|TRBV6-1|-|-
TGTGCCAGCAGTGAACCGGGCCGCAAGCGCAATGAGCAGTTCTTC
CASSEPGRKRNEQFF
>14|TRBJ1-2|TRBV12-3/TRBV12-4|-|-
TGTGCCAGCAGTCCCCAAGGGGGGGTTGGAGGCTACACCTTC
CASSPQGGVGGYTF
>16|TRBJ2-1|TRBV5-5|-|-
TGTGCCAGCCGCTACGGGACGCCTATATCCTACAATGAGCAGTTCTTC
CASRYGTPISYNEQFF
>13|TRBJ2-7|TRBV28|-|-
TGTGCCAGCAGTTTCTCCGGGATGCGCGAGCAGTACTTC
CASSFSGMREQYF
>15|TRBJ2-7|TRBV3-1|-|TRBD1
TGTGCCAGCAGCCATTTAAGTGACAGGGGGACCGAGCAGTACTTC
CASSHLSDRGTEQYF
>14|TRBJ2-1|TRBV28|-|TRBD2
TGTGCCAGCAGTTTGGGCGGGAGAACCCATGAGCAGTTCTTC
CASSLGGRTHEQFF
>14|TRBJ1-1|TRBV12-3/TRBV12-4|-|-
TGTGCCAGCAGTTTTGGAAAGGTTTTTTCTGAAGCTTTCTTT
CASSFGKVFSEAFF
>16|TRBJ2-4|TRBV20-1|-|TRBD2
TGCAGTGCTACTAGCGGGAGTTCCTCAAGCAAAAACATTCAGTACTTC
CSATSGSSSSKNIQYF
>17|TRBJ2-2|TRBV4-2|-|TRBD1
TGTGCCAGCAGCCAAGAAGTGGGGGACAGAAACACCGGGGAGCTGTTTTTT
CASSQEVGDRNTGELFF
>12|TRBJ2-7|TRBV5-8|-|-
TGTGCCAGCAGAGTGAAGGGTTACGAGCAGTACTTC
CASRVKGYEQYF
>15|TRBJ2-1|TRBV12-3/TRBV12-4|many|TRBD2
TGTGCCAGCAGTCCTAGCGGGAGGCCCCTCAATGAGCAGTTCTTC
CASSPSGRPLNEQFF
>15|TRBJ1-1|TRBV19|-|TRBD1
TGTGCCAGTAGACTTCCACAGGGGAGAGGTACTGAAGCTTTCTTT
CASRLPQGRGTEAFF
>17|TRBJ2-3|TRBV20-1|-|TRBD2
TGCAGTGCTAGCCCGACCTTACTAGCGGGGGGCACAGATACGCAGTATTTT
CSASPTLLAGGTDTQYF
>14|TRBJ2-7|TRBV20-1|many|-
TGCAGTGCTAGAATAGGGGGGGACTCCTACGAGCAGTACTTC
CSARIGGDSYEQYF
>16|TRBJ2-6|TRBV5-1|once|-
TGCGCCAGCAGCTTTACGGTTGGGTCTGGGGCCAACGTCCTGACTTTC
CASSFTVGSGANVLTF
>15|TRBJ2-1|TRBV5-1|few|TRBD2
TGCGCCAGCAGCTTGGCGGGAGGGCCCTTCAATGAGCAGTTCTTC
CASSLAGGPFNEQFF
>16|TRBJ2-1|TRBV7-3|many|-
TGTGCCAGCAGCCGTGGAGGGGTACAACCTTTGGATGAGCAGTTCTTC
CASSRGGVQPLDEQFF
>18|TRBJ2-1|TRBV10-2|-|TRBD2
TGCGCCAGCCACGGACTAGCGGGGGGCCCAAGCTCCTACAATGAGCAGTTCTTC
CASHGLAGGPSSYNEQFF
>11|TRBJ2-2|TRBV29-1|few|-
TGCAGCGTGGCAACGACCGGGGAGCTGTTTTTT
CSVATTGELFF
>13|TRBJ1-2|TRBV28|few|-
TGTGCCAGCAAACTACAGGGTTACGATGGCTACACCTTC
CASKLQGYDGYTF
>13|TRBJ2-5|TRBV6-2/TRBV6-3|few|-
TGTGCCAGCAGTTACGGCCCCAGGGGGACCCAGTACTTC
CASSYGPRGTQYF
>19|TRBJ2-7|TRBV30|-|-
TGTGCCTGGAGTAGTATATTCTCCCGAAGCGGGTCCCCCTCCTACGAGCAGTACTTC
CAWSSIFSRSGSPSYEQYF
>12|TRBJ1-4|TRBV25-1|few|-
TGTGCCAGCATTTCCCCCGGGGAAAAACTGTTTTTT
CASISPGEKLFF
>14|TRBJ2-2|TRBV2|few|-
TGTGCCAGCAGTGACGGGCAGAACACCGGGGAGCTGTTTTTT
CASSDGQNTGELFF
>15|TRBJ2-4|TRBV20-1|many|TRBD1
TGCAGTGCTAGAGAAAACCGGGACAGGGGAAACATTCAGTACTTC
CSARENRDRGNIQYF
>17|TRBJ2-3|TRBV11-2|-|-
TGTGCCAGCAGCCCAGGTGGGGCACAGGGACTCACAGATACGCAGTATTTT
CASSPGGAQGLTDTQYF
>15|TRBJ2-3|TRBV3-1|-|-
TGTGCCTCCTCCAAGCAGGTATATAGCACAGATACGCAGTATTTT
CASSKQVYSTDTQYF
>15|TRBJ1-1|TRBV12-3/TRBV12-4|few|-
TGTGCCAGCAGTTTATTTGGCGTTCGCAACACTGAAGCTTTCTTT
CASSLFGVRNTEAFF
>15|TRBJ2-1|TRBV6-2/TRBV6-3|few|-
TGTGCCAGCAGTTACAGAGGACTATATATCAATGAGCAGTTCTTC
CASSYRGLYINEQFF
>20|TRBJ2-2|TRBV10-2|-|-
TGCGCCAGCAGTGAGGGGCAGGGATTTCGGGTGGGGACGAACACCGGGGAGCTGTTTTTT
CASSEGQGFRVGTNTGELFF
>15|TRBJ1-1|TRBV5-1|-|-
TGCGCCAGCAGCTTGGGTGGGACACGGGTCACTGAAGCTTTCTTT
CASSLGGTRVTEAFF
>15|TRBJ2-2|TRBV20-1|few|-
TGCAGTGCTAGATTATGGGGGACGAACACCGGGGAGCTGTTTTTT
CSARLWGTNTGELFF
>14|TRBJ2-2|TRBV19|few|TRBD1
TGTGCCAGTGGTGGGACAGGGCACACCGGGGAGCTGTTTTTT
CASGGTGHTGELFF
>16|TRBJ2-1|TRBV20-1|-|-
TGCAGTGCTAGAGATCCGGACAGTCCGTCCTACAATGAGCAGTTCTTC
CSARDPDSPSYNEQFF